These 20 T cell receptor beta chains were all obtained from the same sample, sequenced in a study of blood T cell repertoires in COVID-19. TCRdb's copy holds only in-frame clones and misses some; the assay was immunoSEQ multiplex PCR. The sample has around 27,000 clones; approximately 94% are singletons. The sequenced material came from peripheral blood. The receptor set was obtained from a human donor with active COVID-19. The donor label of this sample is uncertain.

The CDR3 is CASSLPSGGGEQYF. For the CDR3, the DNA is TGCGCCAGCAGCCTCCCTAGCGGGGGTGGCGAGCAGTACTTC. The chain links TRBV5-1 to TRBJ2-7; TRBD2 agrees at 10 bases. The germline gives CDR1 SGHRS, CDR2 YFSETQ. The CDR3 has 14 residues. V gave up 4 bases and J gave up 6 bases; unmatched junction bases: 7. Filled out from reference TRBV5-1 and TRBJ2-7, the complete variable domain reads KAGVTQTPRYLIKTRGQQVTLSCSPISGHRSVSWYQQTPGQGLQFLFEYFSETQRNKGNFPGRFSGRQFSNSRSEMNVSTLELGDSALYLCASSLPSGGGEQYFGPGTRLTVT.

CDR3 DNA sequence: TGCGCCAGCGCACCCCTAGCGGGAGGGCCCTCGGGCACCGGGGAGCTGTTTTTT. Its protein product is CASAPLAGGPSGTGELFF. The chain couples TRBV5-1 to TRBJ2-2; 12 nucleotides line up with TRBD2. Germline-derived CDR1 and CDR2 are SGHRS and YFSETQ. Unmatched junction bases numbered 14, after V lost 7 bases and J lost 4 bases. CDR3 size: 18 residues.

The chain uses TRBV7-2 and TRBJ2-1; 14 bases are shared with TRBD2. This CDR3 has 19 amino acids. CDR1 and CDR2 from the germline V gene are SGHTA and FQGNSA. V shed 1 base, J shed 4 bases, and the junction held 9 bases outside the gene matches. CDR3 sequence reads: CASSLDGTSGSVGYNEQFF. The CDR3 coding sequence is TGTGCCAGCAGCTTAGACGGGACTAGCGGGAGTGTAGGTTACAATGAGCAGTTCTTC.

This chain connects TRBV9 to TRBJ2-7; TRBD2 aligns across 7 bases. This CDR3 is built from 16 residues. Unmatched junction bases numbered 11, after V lost 1 base and J lost 4 bases. The germline V gene has CDR1 SGDLS and CDR2 YYNGEE. The chain's CDR3 is CASSVRPSGLMYEQYF. CDR3 coding DNA: TGTGCCAGCAGCGTACGTCCTAGCGGACTAATGTACGAGCAGTACTTC.

The V call is TRBV30, the J call TRBJ2-3, with a weak D call TRBD2 (5 bases). The V end lost 3 bases, the J end lost 6 bases, and 16 bases lay between the germline ends. This CDR3 has 14 residues. Germline V CDR1 and CDR2: GTSNPN, SVGIG (reference sequence). Here the CDR3 reads CAWRPGGTLDTQYF. CDR3 DNA sequence: TGTGCCTGGAGGCCCGGAGGAACGCTTGATACGCAGTATTTT.

The gene calls are TRBV11-2 and TRBJ2-3; 10 bases are shared with TRBD2. Per the germline V gene, CDR1 is SGHAT and CDR2 is FQNNGV. The CDR3 is 17 amino acids. V trimming: 0 bases; J trimming: 2 bases; junction bases outside the gene matches: 5. The DNA for the CDR3 is TGTGCCAGCAGCTTAGAAGCGGGGGGGCGAAACACAGATACGCAGTATTTT. Amino acid sequence: CASSLEAGGRNTDTQYF.

CDR3 bases: TGTGCCAGCAGCTTAGACAGGGATACGCAGTATTTT. Translated, it gives CASSLDRDTQYF. This sequence joins TRBV11-2 and TRBJ2-3, with D unresolved. The germline V gene encodes CDR1 SGHAT and CDR2 FQNNGV. CDR3 length: 12 amino acids. V lost 0 bases and J lost 6, with 4 bases in between.

The rearrangement uses TRBV2 and TRBJ1-2; 8 nucleotides line up with TRBD1. The CDR3 is 13 amino acids. The V segment lost 9 bases and the J segment 7 bases; nucleotides outside the gene matches: 10. The germline V gene encodes CDR1 SNHLY and CDR2 FYNNEI. CDR3 sequence: CASPQGARFGYTF. The CDR3 DNA reads as TGTGCCAGTCCTCAGGGGGCGCGGTTTGGCTACACCTTC.

The rearrangement joins TRBV2 to TRBJ2-1; TRBD1 might be the D (6 bases). In germline, CDR1 is SNHLY, CDR2 FYNNEI. The CDR3 has 16 residues. Trimming left V 6 bases short and J 5 bases short, with 20 bases between. The CDR3 bases are TGTGCCAGCAGGGCCCGGGACACCCAAGACGACAATGAGCAGTTCTTC. Encoded protein: CASRARDTQDDNEQFF. Using reference TRBV2 and TRBJ2-1 for the parts outside the CDR3, the full variable domain is EPEVTQTPSHQVTQMGQEVILRCVPISNHLYFYWYRQILGQKVEFLVSFYNNEISEKSEIFDDQFSVERPDGSNFTLKIRSTKLEDSAMYFCASRARDTQDDNEQFFGPGTRLTVL.

The chain combines TRBV15 with TRBJ1-2; tentative D call: TRBD1 (6 bases). The CDR3 spans 16 residues. Trimming removed 5 bases at V and 4 bases at J, with 20 bases between. From germline, CDR1 is LNHNV and CDR2 YYDKDF (reference sequence). CDR3 coding DNA: TGTGCCACCAGCGCCTGGGGGAAGGACAGTCTCTATGGCTACACCTTC. It specifies CATSAWGKDSLYGYTF.

The rearrangement links TRBV30 to TRBJ1-1; D ambiguous. The V and J ends lost 5 bases and 4 bases respectively, with 17 bases between them. The CDR3 is 14 residues long. Germline V gene data show CDR1 as GTSNPN and CDR2 as SVGIG (reference sequence). The CDR3 bases are TGTGCCTGGTATGGCGAAGAGCGGGGCACTGAAGCTTTCTTT. Encoded protein: CAWYGEERGTEAFF.

The V call is TRBV5-5, the J call TRBJ1-1; TRBD1 agrees at 7 bases. The CDR3 length is 15 residues. Germline CDR1 is SGHKS and CDR2 is YYEKEE (reference sequence). V dropped 2 bases and J dropped 5; count of bases not matched to a gene: 9. CDR3 residues: CASSLRGLGGTEAFF. CDR3 DNA: TGTGCCAGCAGCTTAAGGGGGCTCGGAGGGACTGAAGCTTTCTTT.

The gene calls are TRBV30 and TRBJ1-2, with 9 bases lining up with TRBD1. Per germline, CDR1 GTSNPN and CDR2 SVGIG (reference sequence). The CDR3 runs to 14 residues. Losses at the gene ends were 5 bases for V and 8 bases for J; bases not matched to a gene: 12. CDR3: CAWLMLQGAGGYTF. As DNA, the CDR3 is TGTGCCTGGTTAATGTTACAGGGGGCGGGGGGCTACACCTTC.

The rearrangement links TRBV2 to TRBJ2-1; D is perhaps TRBD2 (6 bases). The germline gives CDR1 SNHLY, CDR2 FYNNEI. This CDR3 has 14 residues. Trimming cost V 0 bases and J 9 bases, with 12 bases left between them. CDR3 DNA: TGTGCCAGCAGTGAAGCCCTAGCGAGGGGTGAGCAGTTCTTC. This codes for CASSEALARGEQFF.

V gene TRBV3-1 (or the pseudogene TRBV3-2) combines with J gene TRBJ1-5; weak D call: TRBD1 (6 bases). Trimming removed 0 bases at V and 5 bases at J, with 8 bases between. Germline V gene sequence: CDR1 LGHDT, CDR2 YNNKEL (reference sequence). The CDR3 totals 14 residues. CDR3 region: CASSQDWGHQPQHF. For the CDR3, the DNA is TGTGCCAGCAGCCAAGATTGGGGGCATCAGCCCCAGCATTTT.

V and J are TRBV6-5 and TRBJ2-7; D might be TRBD2 (6 bases). The CDR3 extends over 14 amino acids. The V gene lost 1 base and the J gene lost 1 base, with 8 bases spanning the gap. Germline V lookup: CDR1 MNHEY, CDR2 SVGAGI. The CDR3 sequence is CASSYYGGSYEQYF. CDR3 in DNA: TGTGCCAGCAGTTACTACGGGGGTTCCTACGAGCAGTACTTC.

This chain connects TRBV5-1 to TRBJ2-5, with 8 bases aligning to TRBD2. This CDR3 spans 13 amino acids. Unmatched junction bases numbered 4, after V lost 4 bases and J lost 5 bases. Germline V lookup: CDR1 SGHRS, CDR2 YFSETQ. For the CDR3, the DNA is TGCGCCAGCAGCATAGCGGGACTGGAGACCCAGTACTTC. Translated, it gives CASSIAGLETQYF.

The chain uses TRBV7-9 and TRBJ1-2; 7 bases align to TRBD1. CDR1 SEHNR and CDR2 FQNEAQ come from the germline V gene (reference sequence). V shed 1 base, J shed 2 bases, and the junction held 4 bases outside the gene matches. This CDR3 has 15 residues. The CDR3 spells CASSLGRQGNYGYTF. The DNA for the CDR3 is TGTGCCAGCAGCTTAGGGAGACAGGGCAACTATGGCTACACCTTC.

In its sample, this clone was seen once. The chain is built from TRBV29-1 and TRBJ2-2; a possible D gene is TRBD2 (5 bases). The germline V gene encodes CDR1 SQVTM and CDR2 ANQGSEA. V was pared by 4 bases and J by 3 bases, with 12 bases between. CDR3 length equals 14 residues. CDR3 protein: CSVGGRSYTGELFF. The DNA of the CDR3 is TGCAGCGTTGGAGGGCGGTCGTACACCGGGGAGCTGTTTTTT.

This clone was recorded a few times. V gene TRBV5-1 combines with J gene TRBJ2-1; weak D call: TRBD2 (5 bases). V gave up 0 bases and J gave up 7 bases, with 23 bases separating them. The CDR3 totals 18 residues. Per the germline V gene, CDR1 is SGHRS and CDR2 is YFSETQ. In nucleotides, the CDR3 is TGCGCCAGCAGCTTGGCCATGGCGACCCAAGGACTCGGGAATGAGCAGTTCTTC. Its protein product is CASSLAMATQGLGNEQFF.